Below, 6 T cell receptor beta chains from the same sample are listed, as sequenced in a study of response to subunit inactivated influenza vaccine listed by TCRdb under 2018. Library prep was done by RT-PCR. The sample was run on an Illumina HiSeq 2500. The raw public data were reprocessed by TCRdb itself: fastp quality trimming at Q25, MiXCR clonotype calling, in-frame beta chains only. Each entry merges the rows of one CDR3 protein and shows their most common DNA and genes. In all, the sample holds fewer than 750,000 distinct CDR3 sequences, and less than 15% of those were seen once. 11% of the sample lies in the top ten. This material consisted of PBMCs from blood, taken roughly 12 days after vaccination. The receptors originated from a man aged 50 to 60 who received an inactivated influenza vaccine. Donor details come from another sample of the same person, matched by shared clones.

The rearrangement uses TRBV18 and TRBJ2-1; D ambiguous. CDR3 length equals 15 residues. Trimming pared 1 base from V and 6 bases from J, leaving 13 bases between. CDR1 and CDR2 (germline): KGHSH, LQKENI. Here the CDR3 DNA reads TGTGCCAGCTCACCACAGGCCGGGCCAGGCAATGAGCAGTTCTTC. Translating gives CASSPQAGPGNEQFF.

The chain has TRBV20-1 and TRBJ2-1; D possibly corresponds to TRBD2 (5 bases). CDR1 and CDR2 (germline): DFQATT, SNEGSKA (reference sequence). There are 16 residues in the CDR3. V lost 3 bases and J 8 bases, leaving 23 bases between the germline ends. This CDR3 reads CSASTPAETHADEQFF. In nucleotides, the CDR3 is TGCAGTGCTAGTACCCCAGCGGAAACCCACGCCGATGAGCAGTTCTTC.

CDR3 residues: CASRAGAGRATNEKLFF. The CDR3 DNA sequence: TGTGCCAGCAGAGCCGGGGCAGGTAGAGCAACTAATGAAAAACTGTTTTTT. V and J are TRBV12-3 or TRBV12-4 and TRBJ1-4, with TRBD1 as a possible D gene (5 bases). V was cut by 6 bases and J by 0 bases, with 17 bases left in between. The CDR3 loop spans 17 amino acids.

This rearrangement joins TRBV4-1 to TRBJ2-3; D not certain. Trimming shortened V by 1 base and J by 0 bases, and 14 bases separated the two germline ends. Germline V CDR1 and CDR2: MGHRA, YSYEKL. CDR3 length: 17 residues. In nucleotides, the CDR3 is TGCGCCAGCAGCCAAGCGCGTCGGCCCCTTAGCACAGATACGCAGTATTTT. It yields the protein CASSQARRPLSTDTQYF.

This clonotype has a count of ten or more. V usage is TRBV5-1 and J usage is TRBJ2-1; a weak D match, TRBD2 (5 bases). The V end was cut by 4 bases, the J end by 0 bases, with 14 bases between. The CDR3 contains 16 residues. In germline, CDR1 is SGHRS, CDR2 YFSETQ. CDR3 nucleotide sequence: TGCGCCAGCAGCGCCGGACTTTCGAGCTCCTACAATGAGCAGTTCTTC. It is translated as CASSAGLSSSYNEQFF.

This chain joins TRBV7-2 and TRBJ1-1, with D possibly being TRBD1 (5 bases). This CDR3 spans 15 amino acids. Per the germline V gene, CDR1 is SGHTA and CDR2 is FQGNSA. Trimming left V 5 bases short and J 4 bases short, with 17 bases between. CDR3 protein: CASSPQSGKGTEAFF. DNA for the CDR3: TGTGCCAGCAGCCCTCAATCAGGGAAGGGCACTGAAGCTTTCTTT.